What follows is one T cell receptor beta chain and its context. Antigen: not known. TCR alpha and TCR beta cDNA libraries carrying sample barcodes and UMIs came from 5'RACE with constant-segment primers. TCRdb re-called the 5' RACE reads through MiXCR, storing one row per CDR3 protein. Counted here are under 350,000 distinct CDR3 sequences, about 17% occurring once; the ten biggest clones make up over 20%. These data belong to a study of T-cell memory formation after mild COVID-19. Whole-study context: Clustering of TCRs was largely donor specific. General study findings and limits: Clones that contracted from day 15 to 85 had balanced CD4/CD8; later expanders were CD4+ biased. CD4+ contracting clones were mainly CM and EM; CD8+ ones, EMRA.

Germline assignment: CDR1 MNHEY and CDR2 SVGAGI. V lost 6 bases and J 8 bases, leaving 16 bases between the germline ends. The CDR3 has 13 amino acids. V gene TRBV6-5 combines with J gene TRBJ1-1, with no clear D. Sequencing used PBMCs or a T cell subset sorted from them (not recorded which). This receptor was identified in a man aged 18-30 years who had mild COVID-19 (a few samples of this study predate the infection). Cell type and time point are not known. The CDR3 reads CASSDPVTDEAFF. Written as DNA, the CDR3 is TGTGCCAGCAGCGACCCCGTAACAGACGAAGCTTTCTTT.